This T cell receptor beta chain came from a study of blood T cell repertoires in COVID-19. Study details: Material from acute and convalescent COVID-19 was sourced from the United States, Italy and Spain.

In germline, CDR1 is KGHSH, CDR2 LQKENI. The length of the CDR3 is 13 residues. The V end was cut by 3 bases, the J end by 3 bases, with 9 bases between. Per the original data handling: The authors estimated nucleated cell counts from reference gene primer amplification. Clones were read by immunoSEQ multiplex PCR, and TCRdb kept only the in-frame ones, dropping some. V, J and clone size are those of that table, while D and trimming were read from the DNA. The table lists around 310,000 clones, 90% of them singletons. The sample comprised peripheral blood. The source is a middle-aged woman with COVID-19, enrolled during active disease. The V gene is TRBV18, the J gene TRBJ2-7; D may be TRBD1 (6 bases). DNA of the CDR3: TGTGCCAGCTCACCTGAGGGACACTACGAGCAGTACTTC. It translates to CASSPEGHYEQYF.